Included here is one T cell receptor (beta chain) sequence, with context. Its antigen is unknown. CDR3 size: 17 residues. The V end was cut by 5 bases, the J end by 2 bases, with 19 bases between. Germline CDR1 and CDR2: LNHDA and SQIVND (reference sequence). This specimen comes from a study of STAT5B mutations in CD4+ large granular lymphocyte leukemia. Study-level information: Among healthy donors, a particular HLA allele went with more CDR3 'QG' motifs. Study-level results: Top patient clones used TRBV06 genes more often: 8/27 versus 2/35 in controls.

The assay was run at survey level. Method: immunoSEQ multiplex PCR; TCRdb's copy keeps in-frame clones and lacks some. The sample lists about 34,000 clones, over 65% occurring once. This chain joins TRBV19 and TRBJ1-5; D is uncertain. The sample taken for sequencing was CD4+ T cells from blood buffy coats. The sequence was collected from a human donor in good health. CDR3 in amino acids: CASSSIRRVQGNQPQHF. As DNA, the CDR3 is TGTGCCAGTAGTTCCATTAGGCGGGTCCAGGGCAATCAGCCCCAGCATTTT.